This entry lists 15 T cell receptor beta chains sequenced from one sample in a study of blood T cell repertoires in COVID-19. Data came from immunoSEQ multiplex PCR; TCRdb stores just in-frame clones and leaves some out. Among under 450,000 clones listed, about 88% were seen once. Sequencing used PBMCs or T cells enriched from blood (not recorded which). The receptors here all came from a woman aged 25 to 39 who had recovered from COVID-19.

The chain links TRBV7-9 to TRBJ2-7; D might be TRBD2 (6 bases). V was clipped by 5 bases and J by 6 bases, with 23 bases between them. Germline-derived CDR1 and CDR2 are SEHNR and FQNEAQ (reference sequence). The CDR3 spans 16 residues. CDR3 region: CASSQFALASRGEQYF. The CDR3 region has the DNA TGTGCCAGCAGCCAATTCGCACTAGCTTCGAGGGGCGAGCAGTACTTC.

The chain is built from TRBV7-2 and TRBJ1-4; TRBD1 might be the D (5 bases). Germline V gene lookup returns CDR1 SGHTA and CDR2 FQGNSA. With 1 base removed from V and 5 bases from J, the gap between germline ends came to 11 bases. The CDR3 consists of 15 residues. CDR3 protein: CASSLVGGGNEKLFF. CDR3 coding DNA: TGTGCCAGCAGCTTAGTGGGGGGAGGGAATGAAAAACTGTTTTTT.

The chain recombines TRBV11-2 with TRBJ1-1, with D possibly matching TRBD1 (6 bases). The CDR3 sequence is 13 residues long. Looked up from germline, CDR1 is SGHAT and CDR2 is FQNNGV. V shed 1 base and J shed 7 bases, with 10 bases lying between them. The CDR3 is CASSLAGEYEAFF. The CDR3 region has the DNA TGTGCCAGCAGCTTAGCAGGGGAATATGAAGCTTTCTTT. Combining the CDR3 with reference TRBV11-2 and TRBJ1-1 gives the whole variable domain EAGVAQSPRYKIIEKRQSVAFWCNPISGHATLYWYQQILGQGPKLLIQFQNNGVVDDSQLPKDRFSAERLKGVDSTLKIQPAKLEDSAVYLCASSLAGEYEAFFGQGTRLTVV.

The chain carries TRBV6-5 and TRBJ1-1; a possible D gene is TRBD1 (6 bases). Per the germline V gene, CDR1 is MNHEY and CDR2 is SVGAGI. This CDR3 region has 12 residues. V lost 6 bases to trimming and J lost 3 bases, with 8 bases between them. CDR3 sequence reads: CASRNRDTEAFF. In DNA form, the CDR3 reads TGTGCCAGCAGGAACAGGGACACTGAAGCTTTCTTT.

J is TRBJ2-6 and V is TRBV27, with D possibly TRBD2 on 5 matching bases. The CDR3 consists of 15 residues. The germline CDR1 and CDR2 sequences are MNHEY and SMNVEV (reference sequence). Trimming shortened V by 7 bases and J by 4 bases, and 14 bases separated the two germline ends. CDR3 residues: CASTKGVPGANVLTF. CDR3 in DNA: TGTGCCAGCACCAAGGGAGTTCCAGGGGCCAACGTCCTGACTTTC.

This sequence joins TRBV19 and TRBJ1-2, with a weak D call TRBD1 (6 bases). CDR3 size: 13 residues. Germline V CDR1 and CDR2: LNHDA, SQIVND (reference sequence). V lost 3 bases to trimming and J lost 4 bases, with 9 bases between them. DNA for the CDR3: TGTGCCAGTAGTATTCCAGGGGCCTATGGCTACACCTTC. It yields the protein CASSIPGAYGYTF.

The CDR3 is CASSSGPSGMAYEQYF. The DNA for the CDR3 is TGTGCCAGCAGTTCCGGACCTAGCGGGATGGCATACGAGCAGTACTTC. V and J are TRBV27 and TRBJ2-7, with 9 bases aligning to TRBD2. Per germline, CDR1 MNHEY and CDR2 SMNVEV (reference sequence). V dropped 4 bases and J dropped 4; count of bases not matched to a gene: 11. This CDR3 spans 16 amino acids.

This chain links TRBV5-1 with TRBJ2-1, with 13 bases that match TRBD2. Germline V gene sequence: CDR1 SGHRS, CDR2 YFSETQ. V was clipped by 7 bases and J by 8 bases; unmatched bases: 6. The CDR3 is 14 amino acids. In DNA form, the CDR3 reads TGCGCCAGCCGGGGACTAGCGGGGCTGGATGAGCAGTTCTTC. Protein: CASRGLAGLDEQFF.

The chain is built from TRBV4-2 and TRBJ2-1; the D gene is possibly TRBD1 (6 bases). V shed 0 bases and J shed 13 bases, with 19 bases lying between them. Germline V lookup: CDR1 LGHNA, CDR2 YNFKEQ. This CDR3 spans 15 amino acids. The DNA of the CDR3 is TGTGCCAGCAGCCAAGAGACAGGCCGGTACGGGGAACAGTTCTTC. It is translated as CASSQETGRYGEQFF.

This clone has a single count. The chain uses TRBV9 and TRBJ1-6; tentatively, D is TRBD1 (6 bases). The CDR3 is 14 residues long. V dropped 0 bases and J dropped 9 bases, with 10 bases sitting between them. The germline V gene has CDR1 SGDLS and CDR2 YYNGEE. The CDR3 loop is CASSVGGGTSPLHF. In nucleotides, the CDR3 is TGTGCCAGCAGCGTAGGGGGGGGCACTTCACCCCTCCACTTT.

J is TRBJ2-1 and V is TRBV6-5, with unresolved D. Looked up from germline, CDR1 is MNHEY and CDR2 is SVGAGI. Trimming took 6 bases from V and 7 from J, leaving 13 bases between them. The CDR3 runs 13 residues. The CDR3, as DNA: TGTGCCAGCAGCGACCCTGTCGGGAATGAGCAGTTCTTC. Translation: CASSDPVGNEQFF.

The chain employs TRBV5-6 and TRBJ2-3; D gene unclear. This CDR3 has 13 residues. The germline V gene encodes CDR1 SGHDT and CDR2 YYEEEE. V was pared by 7 bases and J by 2 bases, with 11 bases between. CDR3: CASVSVITDTQYF. As DNA, the CDR3 is TGTGCCAGCGTGAGCGTAATCACAGATACGCAGTATTTT.

This chain joins TRBV29-1 and TRBJ1-2; D unresolved. The V end was cut by 1 base, the J end by 1 base, with 13 bases between. Germline CDR1 and CDR2: SQVTM and ANQGSEA. The CDR3 covers 15 residues. The chain's CDR3 is CSVEGPDFINYGYTF. The DNA for the CDR3 is TGCAGCGTTGAAGGGCCAGACTTTATTAACTATGGCTACACCTTC.

The rearrangement uses TRBV24-1 and TRBJ2-1; 9 bases match TRBD2. This CDR3 has 15 residues. The V gene's germline CDR1 is KGHDR and CDR2 SFDVKD. The ends lost 4 bases at V and 3 bases at J; junction bases unmatched: 3. The CDR3 sequence: CATSEGGRDYNEQFF. The CDR3 nucleotides read TGTGCCACCAGTGAGGGCGGGAGGGACTACAATGAGCAGTTCTTC.

The V and J genes are TRBV19 and TRBJ2-7, with 7 bases fitting TRBD1. V gave up 3 bases and J gave up 5 bases; unmatched junction bases: 4. This CDR3 is built from 13 residues. Germline CDR1 and CDR2: LNHDA and SQIVND (reference sequence). The CDR3 region has the DNA TGTGCCAGTAGTATCTCGGACAGGAACGAGCAGTACTTC. It specifies CASSISDRNEQYF.